This T cell receptor (beta chain) was sequenced in a study of cytomegalovirus exposure and HLA in healthy donors. V lost 4 bases to trimming and J lost 2 bases, with 12 bases between them. The CDR3 has 15 residues. Germline loops: CDR1 LNHDA, CDR2 SQIVND (reference sequence). PCR involved 60 Vbeta and 13 Jbeta primers. Clones were sequenced by immunoSEQ multiplex PCR, and TCRdb holds only the in-frame ones, with some missing. The table lists fewer than 85,000 clones, about three quarters of them singletons. The source of this sequence is a woman aged 40 to 50 in good health and CMV-seropositive. The chain uses TRBV19 and TRBJ1-5; D is possibly TRBD1 (6 bases). The material sequenced was PBMCs. CDR3 sequence (DNA): TGTGCCAGTAGTAGAGCGGCAGGGGGCAATCAGCCCCAGCATTTT. Its protein product is CASSRAAGGNQPQHF.